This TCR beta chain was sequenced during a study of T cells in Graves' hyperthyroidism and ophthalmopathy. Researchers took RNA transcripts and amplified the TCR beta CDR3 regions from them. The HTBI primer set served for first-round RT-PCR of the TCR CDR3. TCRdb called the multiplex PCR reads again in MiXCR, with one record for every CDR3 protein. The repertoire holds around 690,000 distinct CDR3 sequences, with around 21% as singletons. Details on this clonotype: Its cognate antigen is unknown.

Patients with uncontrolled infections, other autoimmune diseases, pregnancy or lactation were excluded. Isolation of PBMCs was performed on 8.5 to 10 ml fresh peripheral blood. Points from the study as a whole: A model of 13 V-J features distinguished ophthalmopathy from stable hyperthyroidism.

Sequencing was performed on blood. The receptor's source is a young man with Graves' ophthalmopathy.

The CDR3 DNA is TGCAGTGCCACGGTCGGGGGTGGGAGGGCGAGTACCGGGGAGCTGTTTTTT. Translating gives CSATVGGGRASTGELFF. The rearrangement joins TRBV20-1 to TRBJ2-2; 7 nucleotides line up with TRBD2. Germline values: CDR1 DFQATT, CDR2 SNEGSKA (reference sequence). The CDR3 totals 17 residues. V trimming: 6 bases; J trimming: 5 bases; junction bases outside the gene matches: 18.